This T cell receptor (beta chain) was sequenced in a study of regulatory T cells in long-lasting Graves disease. Background on the study: The definition of persistent Graves' disease was over 5 years of antithyroid drugs with positive TSH receptor antibodies. Findings of the study overall: Among persistent patients, a larger number of public clonotypes were shared (around 2,700) than among newly diagnosed patients (about 970).

Combining iRepertoire HTBI primers with Arm-PCR of CDR3 regions, the authors built TCR beta libraries. MiXCR, applied by TCRdb to the multiplex PCR reads, yields one record per CDR3 protein. The repertoire holds approximately 500,000 distinct CDR3 sequences, with 20% to 25% as singletons. Indicated time point: persistent/refractory GD, antithyroid drugs over 5 years with positive TRAb. The authors made the TCR library using RNA they extracted from PBMCs. Graves' disease was diagnosed by American Thyroid Association guidelines. CDR1 is MNHEY, CDR2 SMNVEV, per germline (reference sequence). The CDR3 runs to 13 residues. V lost 5 bases and J lost 3, with 11 bases in between. On this clonotype itself: What it binds is not known.

The chain has TRBV27 and TRBJ2-7, with a weak D call TRBD2 (5 bases). This sample comprised peripheral blood mononuclear cells (PBMCs), obtained when the disease was refractory, from a patient treated with antithyroid drugs. The TCR comes from a female donor with Graves disease. This CDR3 is CASSLGLIYEQYF. CDR3 in DNA: TGTGCCAGCAGTCTAGGACTGATCTACGAGCAGTACTTC.